Listed below are T cell receptor beta chains from one sample, sequenced in a study of OX40 agonist ivuxolimab in advanced cancers. Method: immunoSEQ multiplex PCR; TCRdb's copy keeps in-frame clones and lacks some. The sample lists approximately 96,000 clones, about 92% seen once, with 1.5% to 2% in the top ten. The material was CD4+ or CD8+ T cells sorted from blood, obtained in a trial of the OX40 agonist ivuxolimab. Receptors originate from an adult with an advanced solid tumor such as melanoma, head and neck, liver or kidney cancer. Both conserved end residues are part of each CDR3. The D gene is left open where the match is weak. The listing skips clone size in some rows; elsewhere it reads once, few, many or a size class.

. | TRBD1 | TRBJ1-2 | TRBV27 | TGTGCCAGCAGTTTGGAGGGCAGGGGGAATCTTTATGGCTACACCTTC | CASSLEGRGNLYGYTF
. | . | TRBJ1-4 | TRBV4-2 | TGTGCCAGCAGCCAAGAGAGGGATTCTGCTAATGAAAAACTGTTTTTT | CASSQERDSANEKLFF
. | . | TRBJ2-7 | TRBV19 | TGTGCCAGTAGTCCCGTGGTTTTCGACGAGCAGTACTTC | CASSPVVFDEQYF
. | . | TRBJ2-1 | TRBV9 | TGTGCCAGCAGCCCATCGACTATTTACAATGAGCAGTTCTTC | CASSPSTIYNEQFF
. | . | TRBJ2-7 | TRBV7-2 | TGTGCCAGCAGCTTAAGGGGAGAGTCGGCCTACGAGCAGTACTTC | CASSLRGESAYEQYF
. | . | TRBJ1-1 | TRBV30 | TGTGCCTGGAGCAACGGCATTGCCACTGAAGCTTTCTTT | CAWSNGIATEAFF
. | . | TRBJ1-1 | TRBV25-1 | TGTGCCAGCAGTCCCGTGGGGGTAAGGTGGGCTTTCTTT | CASSPVGVRWAFF
. | TRBD1 | TRBJ2-5 | TRBV5-1 | TGCGCCAGCAGCTTAGGACAGGGAGTACATGAGACCCAGTACTTC | CASSLGQGVHETQYF
. | . | TRBJ2-5 | TRBV4-2 | TGTGCCAGCAGCCAAGAAGGTCCAGGGGGGGAGACCCAGTACTTC | CASSQEGPGGETQYF
. | . | TRBJ2-4 | TRBV5-5 | TGTGCCAGCAGTTTACAGTTAACTCGATGGGCCAAAAACATTCAGTACTTC | CASSLQLTRWAKNIQYF
. | . | TRBJ2-7 | TRBV5-6 | TGTGCCAGCAGCTTGGTAGCAGCCTACGAGCAGTACTTC | CASSLVAAYEQYF
. | TRBD1 | TRBJ2-5 | TRBV4-3 | TGCGCCAGCAGCCAGCCTCCAACCGGGACAGGGTATATGGAGACCCAGTACTTC | CASSQPPTGTGYMETQYF
. | TRBD1 | TRBJ2-4 | TRBV6-6 | TGTGCCAGCCTCCCCAACAGGGGCCTAAACATTCAGTACTTC | CASLPNRGLNIQYF
. | TRBD1 | TRBJ1-4 | TRBV6-5 | TGTGCCAGCAGTAGGAGGGGGCAGGGTGAAAAACTGTTTTTT | CASSRRGQGEKLFF
. | . | TRBJ2-5 | TRBV13 | TGTGCCAGCAGCTTAGGCAGGGAGACCCAGTACTTC | CASSLGRETQYF
. | . | TRBJ2-1 | TRBV7-9 | TGTGCCAGCAGCTTAGCAGGGGTCAATGAGCAGTTCTTC | CASSLAGVNEQFF
once | TRBD1 | TRBJ2-5 | TRBV7-9 | TGTGCCAGCAGCCTTGGGACAGGGGGCTGGGAGACCCAGTACTTC | CASSLGTGGWETQYF
. | TRBD2 | TRBJ2-5 | TRBV11-3 | TGTGCCAGCAGCTTATGGACTAGCGATAGAGAGACCCAGTACTTC | CASSLWTSDRETQYF
. | . | TRBJ2-1 | TRBV7-2 | TGTGCCAGCAGCTCGGACGGGGCGTGGGGAAATGAGCAGTTCTTC | CASSSDGAWGNEQFF
. | . | TRBJ2-1 | TRBV11-3 | TGTGCCAGCAGCTTAAATAGATACAATGAGCAGTTCTTC | CASSLNRYNEQFF
. | . | TRBJ2-7 | TRBV7-2 | TGTGCCAGCAGCTTAGGCGGGCTAAGGGGTTGGTACGAGCAGTACTTC | CASSLGGLRGWYEQYF
. | . | TRBJ2-5 | TRBV30 | TGTGCCTGGAGTGTACAGGGGGCTAGCGGGAGCTGGGGAGAGACCCAGTACTTC | CAWSVQGASGSWGETQYF
. | . | TRBJ2-1 | TRBV13 | TGTGCCAGCAGCCGTCCTAGCTGGTACTACAATGAGCAGTTCTTC | CASSRPSWYYNEQFF
. | . | TRBJ1-1 | TRBV29-1 | TGCAGCGTTGATTTGAGGAACACTGAAGCTTTCTTT | CSVDLRNTEAFF
. | TRBD2 | TRBJ2-5 | TRBV5-1 | TGCGCCAGCAGCCCTCAGCGGGAGGGGACCCAGTACTTC | CASSPQREGTQYF
. | TRBD2 | TRBJ2-7 | TRBV4-1 | TGCGCCAGCAGCCTAGTTCTAGCAGGAAGTAGCGGGTACGAGCAGTACTTC | CASSLVLAGSSGYEQYF
. | TRBD2 | TRBJ2-7 | TRBV28 | TGTGCCAGCAGTCTATCGACTAGCGGCTCCTACGAGCAGTACTTC | CASSLSTSGSYEQYF
. | . | TRBJ2-6 | TRBV7-3 | TGTGCCAGCAGCCCTAGCTCTGGGGCCAACGTCCTGACTTTC | CASSPSSGANVLTF
. | . | TRBJ2-5 | TRBV4-2 | TGTGCCAGCAGCCAAGATTTAGTAAGAGAGACCCAGTACTTC | CASSQDLVRETQYF
. | . | TRBJ1-1 | TRBV19 | TGTGCCAGTAGTATATGGGCGGAGGACACTGAAGCTTTCTTT | CASSIWAEDTEAFF
. | . | TRBJ2-7 | TRBV5-6 | TGTGCCAGCAGCTTGGGTAGCTCGGGGTACGAGCAGTACTTC | CASSLGSSGYEQYF
. | . | TRBJ2-7 | TRBV23-1 | TGCGCCAGCAGCCCGTGTCCATCCTACGAGCAGTACTTC | CASSPCPSYEQYF
. | TRBD1 | TRBJ1-1 | TRBV10-3 | TGTGCCATCAGTTTGGACAGGGGTCCTGTAGTGAACACTGAAGCTTTCTTT | CAISLDRGPVVNTEAFF
. | . | TRBJ1-1 | TRBV9 | TGTGCCAGCAGCGCCGTGGACACGGCCGGCTTACTGACCGTGAACACTGAAGCTTTCTTT | CASSAVDTAGLLTVNTEAFF
. | . | TRBJ2-3 | TRBV5-1 | TGCGCCAGTAGCCGGGCTAGCGCGGATACGCAGTATTTT | CASSRASADTQYF